This TCR beta chain derives from a study of T cell responses to AZD1222 COVID-19 vaccine. Sequencing was performed with immunoSEQ multiplex PCR; in TCRdb, only in-frame clones are kept and a portion is missing. The sample records under 130,000 clones, roughly 91% being singletons. Germline CDR1 is LNHDA and CDR2 is SQIVND (reference sequence). The CDR3 contains 16 residues. J gave up 1 base and V 4 bases, and 7 bases lay outside the gene matches. This receptor was taken from an adult in good health. The sequenced sample was peripheral blood, obtained on day 0 of AZD1222 vaccination. The chain couples TRBV19 to TRBJ1-1, with 9 bases aligning to TRBD1. In nucleotides, the CDR3 is TGTGCCAGTAGTAAGAGGACAGGGGTTGGGAACACTGAAGCTTTCTTT. As protein: CASSKRTGVGNTEAFF.